The TCR beta chain described here comes from a study of response to subunit inactivated influenza vaccine (dated by TCRdb to about 2018). About the investigation overall: To follow how T cells responded to a trivalent subunit inactivated influenza vaccine, the researchers relied on deep quantitative profiling of the T cell receptor repertoire.

The CDR3 runs 15 amino acids, cysteine and phenylalanine included. The CDR3 DNA has 45 bases and is translated from base 1. The germline V gene gives CDR1 as MNHNS and CDR2 as SASEGT. The V and J ends are trimmed by 0 bases and 5 bases, leaving 11 bases between them. On this clonotype itself: Its antigen has not been determined. Base quality data are lacking; no much larger clone is found one base away.

General study outcomes and caveats: The authors suggested that each seasonal influenza vaccination may recruit only a limited number of new T cells.

Library preparation employed RT-PCR. The sequencer was an Illumina HiSeq 2500. TCRdb cleaned the public reads at Q25 with fastp, built clones with MiXCR and kept in-frame beta chains. Identical CDR3 proteins give one entry, which carries the most common genes and DNA. The sample data list 800,000 to 1,000,000 distinct CDR3 sequences, and 21% of these were observed just once. 9.5% to 13% of the sample rests with the top ten. The input for sequencing was PBMCs from blood, taken around 5 days after vaccination. The source is a man aged 45-65 years who received an inactivated influenza vaccine. Donor details come from another sample of the same person, matched by shared clones. The rearranged segments are TRBV6-1 and TRBJ1-5, with TRBD1 tentatively as D gene (5 bases match). In nucleotides, the sequence is TGTGCCAGCAGTGAAGCAGGGACCCTCTATCAGCCCCAGCATTTT. Translation gives CASSEAGTLYQPQHF.